The clone carrying this T cell receptor (beta chain) was found once. What it recognizes is unknown. The germline V and J ends were trimmed by 5 bases and 1 base, with 8 bases remaining between them. The CDR3 loop spans 13 amino acids. The germline gives CDR1 MNHEY, CDR2 SMNVEV (reference sequence). This entry comes from a study of persistence of HIV-infected CD4 T cells. About the research overall: Donors were ART-treated; their CMV- and Gag-responding CD4+ T cells were isolated. Suppressive ART had lasted a median of roughly eight years. Two participants gave one leukapheresis sample; others gave up to roughly 180 mL blood repeatedly.

The stimulus was an HIV-1 Gag 15-mer peptide pool, 1 ug/peptide/mL. Memory cells lacking CD40L and CD69 with high CD45RO were sorted. Sequencing used immunoSEQ version 4 in survey mode. Here immunoSEQ multiplex PCR was the method, and the copy in TCRdb shows in-frame clones only, minus some. Of roughly 32,000 clones listed, 82% are singletons. Sequencing was performed on CD4+ T cells sorted from PBMCs after approximately 19-hour stimulation, taken from a patient who received antiretroviral therapy. The source of this sequence is an adult woman with HIV who was CMV-seropositive. The V gene is TRBV27, the J gene TRBJ1-1, with D tentatively TRBD1 (5 bases). CDR3 sequence (DNA): TGTGCCAGCAGTATAGACAGGAACACTGAAGCTTTCTTT. It translates to CASSIDRNTEAFF.